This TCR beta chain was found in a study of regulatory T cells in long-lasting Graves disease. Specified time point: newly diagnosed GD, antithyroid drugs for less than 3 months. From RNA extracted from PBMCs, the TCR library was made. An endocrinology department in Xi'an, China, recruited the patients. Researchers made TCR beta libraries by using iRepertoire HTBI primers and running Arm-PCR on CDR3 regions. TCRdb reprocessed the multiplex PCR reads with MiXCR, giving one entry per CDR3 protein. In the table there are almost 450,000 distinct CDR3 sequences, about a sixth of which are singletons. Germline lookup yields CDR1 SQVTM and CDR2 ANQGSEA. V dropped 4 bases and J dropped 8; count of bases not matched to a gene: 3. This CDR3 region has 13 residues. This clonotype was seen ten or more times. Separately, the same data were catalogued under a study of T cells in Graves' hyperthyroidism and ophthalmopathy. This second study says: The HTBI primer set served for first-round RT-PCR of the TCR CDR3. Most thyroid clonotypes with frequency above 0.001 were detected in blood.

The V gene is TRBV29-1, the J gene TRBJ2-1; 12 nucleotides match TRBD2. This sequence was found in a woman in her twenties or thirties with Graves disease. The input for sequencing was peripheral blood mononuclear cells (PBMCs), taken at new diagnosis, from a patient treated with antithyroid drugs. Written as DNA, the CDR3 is TGCAGCGTTGGGTCTAGCGGGAGGGATGAGCAGTTCTTC. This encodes CSVGSSGRDEQFF.